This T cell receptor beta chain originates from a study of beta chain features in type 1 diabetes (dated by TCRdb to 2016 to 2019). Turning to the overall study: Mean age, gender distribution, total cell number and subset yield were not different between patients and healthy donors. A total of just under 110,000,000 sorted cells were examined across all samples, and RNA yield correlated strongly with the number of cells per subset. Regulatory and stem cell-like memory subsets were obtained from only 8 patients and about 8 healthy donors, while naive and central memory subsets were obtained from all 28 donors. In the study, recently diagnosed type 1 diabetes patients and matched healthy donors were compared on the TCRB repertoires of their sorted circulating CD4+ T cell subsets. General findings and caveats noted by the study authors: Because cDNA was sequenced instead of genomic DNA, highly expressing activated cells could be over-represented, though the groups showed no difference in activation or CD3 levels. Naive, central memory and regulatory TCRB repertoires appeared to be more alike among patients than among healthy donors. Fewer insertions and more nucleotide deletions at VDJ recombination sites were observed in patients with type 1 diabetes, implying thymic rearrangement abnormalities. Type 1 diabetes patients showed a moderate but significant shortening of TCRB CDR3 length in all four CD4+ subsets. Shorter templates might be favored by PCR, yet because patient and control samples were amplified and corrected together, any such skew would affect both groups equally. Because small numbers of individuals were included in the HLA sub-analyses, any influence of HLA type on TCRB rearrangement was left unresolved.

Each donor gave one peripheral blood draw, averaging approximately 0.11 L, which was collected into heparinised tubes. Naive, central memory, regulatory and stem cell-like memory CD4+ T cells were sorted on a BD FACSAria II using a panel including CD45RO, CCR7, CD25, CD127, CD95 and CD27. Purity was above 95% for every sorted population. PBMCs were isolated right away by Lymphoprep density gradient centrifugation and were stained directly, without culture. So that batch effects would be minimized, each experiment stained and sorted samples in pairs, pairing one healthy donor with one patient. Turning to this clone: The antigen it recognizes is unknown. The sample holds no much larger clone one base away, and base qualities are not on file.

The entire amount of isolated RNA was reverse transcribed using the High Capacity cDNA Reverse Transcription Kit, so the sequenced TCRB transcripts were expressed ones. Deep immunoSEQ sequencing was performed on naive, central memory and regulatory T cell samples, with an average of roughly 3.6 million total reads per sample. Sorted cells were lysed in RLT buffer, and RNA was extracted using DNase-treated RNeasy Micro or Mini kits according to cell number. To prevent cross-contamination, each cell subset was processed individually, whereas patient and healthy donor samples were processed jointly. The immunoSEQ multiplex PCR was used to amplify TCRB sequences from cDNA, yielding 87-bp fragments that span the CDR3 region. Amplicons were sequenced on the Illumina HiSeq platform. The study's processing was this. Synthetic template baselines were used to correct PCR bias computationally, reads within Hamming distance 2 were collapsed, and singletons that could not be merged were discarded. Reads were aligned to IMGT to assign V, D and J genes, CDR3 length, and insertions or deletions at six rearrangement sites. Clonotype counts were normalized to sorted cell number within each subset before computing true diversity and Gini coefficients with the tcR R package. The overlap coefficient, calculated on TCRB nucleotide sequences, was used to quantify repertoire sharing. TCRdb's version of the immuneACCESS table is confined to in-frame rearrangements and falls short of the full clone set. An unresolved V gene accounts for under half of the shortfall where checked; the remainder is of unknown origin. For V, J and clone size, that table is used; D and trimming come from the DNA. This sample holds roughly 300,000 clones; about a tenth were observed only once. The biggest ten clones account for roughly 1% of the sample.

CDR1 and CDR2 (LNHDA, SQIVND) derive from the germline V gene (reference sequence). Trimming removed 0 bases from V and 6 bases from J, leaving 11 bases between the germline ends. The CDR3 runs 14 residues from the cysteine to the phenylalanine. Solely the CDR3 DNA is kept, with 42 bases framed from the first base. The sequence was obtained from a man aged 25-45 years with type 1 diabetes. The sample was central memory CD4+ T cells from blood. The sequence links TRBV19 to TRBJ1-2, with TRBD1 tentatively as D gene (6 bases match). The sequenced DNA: TGTGCCAGTAGTATAGATACAGGGCGCGATGGCTACACCTTC. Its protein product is CASSIDTGRDGYTF.